These T cell receptor beta chains were read from a single sample in a study of glioma-infiltrating T cells after dendritic cell vaccination. Some clones are missing from TCRdb's copy, which holds only in-frame ones; the method was immunoSEQ multiplex PCR. The repertoire holds 90,000 to 95,000 clones, roughly 77% seen once, with 2.1% in the top ten. Sample: blood, taken after dendritic cell vaccination. These receptors came from a human donor with glioblastoma. CDR3s include the opening cysteine and the closing phenylalanine or tryptophan. The order of the fields is V gene, J gene, D gene, clone size, CDR3 DNA, CDR3 protein. A D gene is named only where the DNA matches it firmly. Rows give clone size only sometimes, using once, few, many, or a class for an expanded clone.

v_call: TRBV11-2; j_call: TRBJ1-2; d_call: .; clone_size: .; cdr3_nt: TGTGCCAGCAGCGGAGGGTCCCACTATGGCTACACCTTC; cdr3_aa: CASSGGSHYGYTF
v_call: TRBV19; j_call: TRBJ2-6; d_call: TRBD1; clone_size: .; cdr3_nt: TGTGCCAGTAGACCGGGACAGGGACTCTCTGGGGCCAACGTCCTGACTTTC; cdr3_aa: CASRPGQGLSGANVLTF
v_call: TRBV21-1; j_call: TRBJ2-4; d_call: .; clone_size: .; cdr3_nt: TGTGCCAGCAGCAAATTTTCAAGGACTCCTCTAGCCAAAAACATTCAGTACTTC; cdr3_aa: CASSKFSRTPLAKNIQYF
v_call: TRBV5-1; j_call: TRBJ1-1; d_call: .; clone_size: .; cdr3_nt: TGCGCCAGCAGCTTGGGGCAGGTAGCTTTCTTT; cdr3_aa: CASSLGQVAFF
v_call: TRBV5-5; j_call: TRBJ1-4; d_call: TRBD1; clone_size: .; cdr3_nt: TGTGCCAGCAGCCCTCCCGGGACAGGGGGAACTAATGAAAAACTGTTTTTT; cdr3_aa: CASSPPGTGGTNEKLFF
v_call: TRBV2; j_call: TRBJ1-5; d_call: .; clone_size: few; cdr3_nt: TGTGCCAGCACGGGTGGCAGGGTGGGTCAGCCCCAGCATTTT; cdr3_aa: CASTGGRVGQPQHF
v_call: TRBV5-1; j_call: TRBJ2-4; d_call: TRBD1; clone_size: .; cdr3_nt: TGCGCCAGCAGCACCCGGACAGGGGACGGGGTTATAGGCAAAAACATTCAGTACTTC; cdr3_aa: CASSTRTGDGVIGKNIQYF
v_call: TRBV19; j_call: TRBJ2-5; d_call: TRBD2; clone_size: .; cdr3_nt: TGTGCCAGTAGTAAGAGGACTAGCGGGACGGGAGAGACCCAGTACTTC; cdr3_aa: CASSKRTSGTGETQYF
v_call: TRBV5-8; j_call: TRBJ2-4; d_call: TRBD1; clone_size: .; cdr3_nt: TGTGCCAGCAGCTTGGTAGCACAGGGGGCCAACATTCAGTACTTC; cdr3_aa: CASSLVAQGANIQYF
v_call: TRBV7-2; j_call: TRBJ1-6; d_call: TRBD1; clone_size: .; cdr3_nt: TGTGCCAGCAGCCCACGGACAGGGGCGAGGGAAAATTCACCCCTCCACTTT; cdr3_aa: CASSPRTGARENSPLHF
v_call: TRBV5-1; j_call: TRBJ2-1; d_call: .; clone_size: .; cdr3_nt: TGCGCCAGCAGTTCCGACTGGTACAATGAGCAGTTCTTC; cdr3_aa: CASSSDWYNEQFF
v_call: TRBV5-6; j_call: TRBJ1-1; d_call: .; clone_size: .; cdr3_nt: TGTGCCAGCAGCTTACGGCAGGGTGGTTGGACTGAAGCTTTCTTT; cdr3_aa: CASSLRQGGWTEAFF
v_call: TRBV2; j_call: TRBJ2-1; d_call: .; clone_size: few; cdr3_nt: TGTGCCAGCACCAGGGAAGGGCCCAATGAGCAGTTCTTC; cdr3_aa: CASTREGPNEQFF
v_call: TRBV30; j_call: TRBJ2-1; d_call: TRBD2; clone_size: .; cdr3_nt: TGTGCCTGGAGTAGGGGGCTAGCGGGGCAAAATGAGCAGTTCTTC; cdr3_aa: CAWSRGLAGQNEQFF
v_call: TRBV5-1; j_call: TRBJ1-4; d_call: TRBD1; clone_size: .; cdr3_nt: TGCGCCAGCAGCTCACAGGGGGCGGATGAAAAACTGTTTTTT; cdr3_aa: CASSSQGADEKLFF
v_call: TRBV5-4; j_call: TRBJ2-5; d_call: TRBD1; clone_size: .; cdr3_nt: TGTGCCAGCAGCCGACAGGGGGCGGCAGAGACCCAGTACTTC; cdr3_aa: CASSRQGAAETQYF
v_call: TRBV5-6; j_call: TRBJ2-7; d_call: TRBD1; clone_size: .; cdr3_nt: TGTGCCAGCAGCTTGGGGGGACAGGTCTTGTTCGAGCAGTACTTC; cdr3_aa: CASSLGGQVLFEQYF
v_call: TRBV10-3; j_call: TRBJ1-3; d_call: .; clone_size: .; cdr3_nt: TGTGCCACCCTGGAGGTGGCCCGGAGGGGAAACACCATATATTTT; cdr3_aa: CATLEVARRGNTIYF